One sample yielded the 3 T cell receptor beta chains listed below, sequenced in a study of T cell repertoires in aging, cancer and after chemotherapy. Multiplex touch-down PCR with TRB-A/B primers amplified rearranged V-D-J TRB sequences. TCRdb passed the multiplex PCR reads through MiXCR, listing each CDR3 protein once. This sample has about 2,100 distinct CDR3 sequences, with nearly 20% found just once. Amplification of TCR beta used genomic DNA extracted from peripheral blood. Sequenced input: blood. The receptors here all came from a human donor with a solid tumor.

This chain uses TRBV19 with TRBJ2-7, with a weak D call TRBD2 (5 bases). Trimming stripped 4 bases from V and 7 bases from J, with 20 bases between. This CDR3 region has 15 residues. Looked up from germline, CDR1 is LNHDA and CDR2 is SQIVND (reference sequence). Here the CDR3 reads CASSTDQEAYNEQYV. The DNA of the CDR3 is TGTGCCAGTAGTACGGACCAGGAGGCCTACAATGAGCAGTACGTC.

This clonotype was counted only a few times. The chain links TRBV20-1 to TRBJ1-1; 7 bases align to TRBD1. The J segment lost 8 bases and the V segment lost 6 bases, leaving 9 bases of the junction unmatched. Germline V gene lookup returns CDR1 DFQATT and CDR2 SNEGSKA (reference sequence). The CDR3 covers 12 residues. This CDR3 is CSAKRQGLEAFF. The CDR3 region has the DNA TGCAGTGCCAAACGACAGGGCCTGGAAGCTTTCTTT.

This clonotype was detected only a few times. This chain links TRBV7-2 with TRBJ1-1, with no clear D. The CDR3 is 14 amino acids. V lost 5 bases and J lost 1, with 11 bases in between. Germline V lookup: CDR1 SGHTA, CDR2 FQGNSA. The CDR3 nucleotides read TGTGCCAGCAGCCAGGCCCTAAAGAACACTGAAGCTTTCTTT. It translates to CASSQALKNTEAFF.